The clone carrying this T cell receptor beta chain was found a few times. The antigen remains unidentified. Germline assignment: CDR1 SGHRS and CDR2 YFSETQ. Trimming left V 0 bases short and J 1 base short, with 8 bases between. This CDR3 has 14 amino acids. MiXCR was run by TCRdb on the RT-PCR reads, yielding one entry per CDR3 protein. The table lists roughly 630,000 distinct CDR3 sequences, roughly 15% of them singletons. The data were obtained in a study of response to subunit inactivated influenza vaccine. Points from the study as a whole: With each seasonal influenza vaccination, the authors suggested, few new T cells are recruited.

The chain has TRBV5-1 and TRBJ2-7; D uncertain. The TCR originated in a man in his fifties or sixties who received an inactivated influenza vaccine. This specimen was PBMCs from blood, taken approximately 15 days before vaccination. The CDR3 protein is CASSLEAHSYEQYF. The CDR3 DNA reads TGCGCCAGCAGCTTGGAGGCTCATTCCTACGAGCAGTACTTC.